These 28 T cell receptor beta chains were all obtained from the same sample, sequenced in a study of CD8 T cells in Susac syndrome. An amount of RNA that ranged from about 0.45 to 1 ug was reverse transcribed with random hexamers. Using its own MiXCR run on the immunoSEQ multiplex PCR reads, TCRdb lists one record per CDR3 protein. The sample lists under 200,000 distinct CDR3 sequences; approximately 95% were seen once. The specimen sequenced was CD4+ T cells from PBMCs. All receptors derive from a human donor in good health.

The chain links TRBV5-6 to TRBJ2-4, with D possibly called TRBD1 or TRBD2 (5 bases each). V lost 4 bases to trimming and J lost 0 bases, with 17 bases between them. CDR3 length equals 17 residues. Per germline, CDR1 SGHDT and CDR2 YYEEEE. The CDR3 reads CASSRDEGNKAKNIQYF. CDR3 sequence (DNA): TGTGCCAGCAGCCGGGACGAAGGTAACAAAGCCAAAAACATTCAGTACTTC.

The chain recombines TRBV2 with TRBJ2-2; TRBD2 agrees at 10 bases. The CDR3 totals 15 residues. Germline CDR1 is SNHLY and CDR2 is FYNNEI. V lost 7 bases and J lost 3; bases outside the gene matches: 5. DNA for the CDR3: TGTGCCAGCAAGGTAGCGGGGGGTTACACCGGGGAGCTGTTTTTT. Residues: CASKVAGGYTGELFF. Supplemented by reference TRBV2 and TRBJ2-2, the full variable domain reads EPEVTQTPSHQVTQMGQEVILRCVPISNHLYFYWYRQILGQKVEFLVSFYNNEISEKSEIFDDQFSVERPDGSNFTLKIRSTKLEDSAMYFCASKVAGGYTGELFFGEGSRLTVL.

The CDR3, as DNA: TGTGCCACCAGTGATCCCGGGACTAGCGGGACCGGGGAGCTGTTTTTT. As protein: CATSDPGTSGTGELFF. The genes are TRBV24-1 and TRBJ2-2, with 12 bases aligning to TRBD2. The trim removed 3 bases at V and 5 bases at J, leaving 3 bases unmatched. This CDR3 is 16 amino acids long. The germline V gene has CDR1 KGHDR and CDR2 SFDVKD.

The chain joins TRBV11-2 to TRBJ2-1; TRBD2 might be the D (6 bases). Trimming left V 5 bases short and J 5 bases short, with 13 bases between. The CDR3 covers 14 residues. The germline CDR1 and CDR2 sequences are SGHAT and FQNNGV. Written as DNA, the CDR3 is TGTGCCAGCAGCCAACTAGCAGAGAACAATGAGCAGTTCTTC. This gives the protein CASSQLAENNEQFF.

The rearrangement uses TRBV4-3 and TRBJ2-4; D perhaps matches TRBD2 (6 bases). This CDR3 region has 16 residues. V lost 5 bases and J 5 bases, leaving 19 bases between the germline ends. Germline V gives CDR1 LGHNA, CDR2 YSLEER. The CDR3 DNA reads as TGCGCCAGCAGCGAAGTCGGAGGGTCCCCCGAAAACATTCAGTACTTC. This translates into CASSEVGGSPENIQYF.

This clonotype was observed once. This chain links TRBV3-1 with TRBJ1-6; D is ambiguous. Germline V gene sequence: CDR1 LGHDT, CDR2 YNNKEL (reference sequence). The CDR3 spans 14 residues. V lost 1 base and J lost 7, with 8 bases in between. DNA of the CDR3: TGTGCCAGCAGCCAAGGGCAGGCCAATTCACCCCTCCACTTT. Protein: CASSQGQANSPLHF.

The gene calls are TRBV2 and TRBJ2-5, with D perhaps TRBD2 (5 bases). The CDR3 is 14 amino acids. V was shortened by 7 bases and J by 1 base, with 13 bases between the two germline ends. Germline V CDR1 and CDR2: SNHLY, FYNNEI. CDR3 bases: TGTGCCAGCATTCGGGGTAACCCCCAAGAGACCCAGTACTTC. Translation: CASIRGNPQETQYF.

V is TRBV29-1 and J is TRBJ2-5, with unresolved D. V lost 6 bases and J 5 bases, leaving 16 bases between the germline ends. The length of the CDR3 is 13 residues. CDR1 and CDR2 from the germline V gene are SQVTM and ANQGSEA. The DNA for the CDR3 is TGCAGCGTCTCAAGGGCTGTTGGGGAGACCCAGTACTTC. Its translation: CSVSRAVGETQYF.

For the CDR3, the DNA is TGCGCCAGCAGTGGTGGAAATACGCAGTATTTT. Encoded protein: CASSGGNTQYF. The rearrangement uses TRBV10-2 and TRBJ2-3; no firm D call. The V end lost 4 bases, the J end lost 7 bases, and 6 bases lay between the germline ends. This CDR3 is 11 amino acids long. Germline V CDR1 and CDR2: WSHSY, SAAADI.

The chain is built from TRBV6-5 and TRBJ1-1; 7 bases are shared with TRBD1. CDR1 is MNHEY and CDR2 is SVGAGI in the germline V gene. The CDR3 length is 12 residues. V dropped 6 bases and J dropped 3; count of bases not matched to a gene: 1. For the CDR3, the DNA is TGTGCCAGCAGGCAGGGGGACACTGAAGCTTTCTTT. Translating it yields CASRQGDTEAFF.

The chain employs TRBV3-1 and TRBJ2-1; tentative D call: TRBD2 (6 bases). The CDR3 covers 13 residues. The germline gives CDR1 LGHDT, CDR2 YNNKEL (reference sequence). Trimming cost V 4 bases and J 13 bases, with 17 bases left between them. The CDR3 nucleotides read TGTGCCAGCAGCCGATACGAGCGGGCCCCTCAGTTCTTC. It is translated as CASSRYERAPQFF.

The chain has TRBV27 and TRBJ1-4, with 9 positions matching TRBD1. Germline V gene data show CDR1 as MNHEY and CDR2 as SMNVEV (reference sequence). The CDR3 runs 16 residues. J was trimmed by 5 bases and V by 4 bases; bases with no gene match: 8. The CDR3, as DNA: TGTGCCAGCAGTTCTTACCGGGACAGGGCGAATGAAAAACTGTTTTTT. Translation gives CASSSYRDRANEKLFF.

The chain has TRBV3-1 and TRBJ1-5; D call uncertain. The CDR3 spans 14 residues. The germline V gene encodes CDR1 LGHDT and CDR2 YNNKEL (reference sequence). V was shortened by 3 bases and J by 7 bases, with 13 bases between the two germline ends. This chain's CDR3 is CASSHTRESQPQHF. CDR3 nucleotide sequence: TGTGCCAGCAGCCACACGAGGGAGTCGCAGCCCCAGCATTTT.

The chain is built from TRBV7-2 and TRBJ1-6; 11 bases are a match to TRBD1. The ends lost 5 bases at V and 13 bases at J; junction bases unmatched: 10. The CDR3 sequence is 15 residues long. CDR1 and CDR2 (germline): SGHTA, FQGNSA. This CDR3 is CASSLDGQGARPLHF. The CDR3 DNA follows: TGTGCCAGCAGCCTAGACGGACAGGGGGCACGGCCCCTCCACTTT.

V is TRBV18 and J is TRBJ1-1; no reliable D call. The V and J ends lost 0 bases and 2 bases respectively, with 4 bases between them. The germline gives CDR1 KGHSH, CDR2 LQKENI. This CDR3 spans 13 amino acids. The CDR3 loop is CASSPPPNTEAFF. Written as DNA, the CDR3 is TGTGCCAGCTCACCACCGCCCAACACTGAAGCTTTCTTT.

The chain employs TRBV7-9 and TRBJ1-6; D is unclear. From germline, CDR1 is SEHNR and CDR2 FQNEAQ (reference sequence). The V end was cut by 2 bases, the J end by 8 bases, with 7 bases between. CDR3 size: 13 residues. In DNA form, the CDR3 reads TGTGCCAGCAGCTTATCGTCCGATTCACCCCTCCACTTT. As protein: CASSLSSDSPLHF.

The chain joins TRBV14 to TRBJ1-6; D possibly corresponds to TRBD1 (6 bases). Trimming stripped 1 base from V and 10 bases from J, with 14 bases between. This CDR3 is 15 amino acids long. Germline V gene sequence: CDR1 SGHDN, CDR2 FVKESK. The CDR3 DNA follows: TGTGCCAGCAGCCAAGCCGAGGGGGGCGGCTCACCCCTCCACTTT. It yields the protein CASSQAEGGGSPLHF.

This sequence joins TRBV7-7 and TRBJ2-5; D might be TRBD1 (5 bases). V lost 0 bases, J lost 4 bases, and 12 bases lay in between. The CDR3 contains 15 residues. Germline CDR1 is SSHAT and CDR2 is FNYEAQ (reference sequence). The CDR3 sequence is CASSLAHGQSETQYF. In DNA form, the CDR3 reads TGTGCCAGCAGCTTAGCGCATGGACAATCAGAGACCCAGTACTTC. The entire variable domain, with the rest obtained from reference TRBV7-7 and TRBJ2-5, is as follows: GAGVSQSPRYKVTKRGQDVTLRCDPISSHATLYWYQQALGQGPEFLTYFNYEAQPDKSGLPSDRFSAERPEGSISTLTIQRTEQRDSAMYRCASSLAHGQSETQYFGPGTRLLVL.

This rearrangement joins TRBV28 to TRBJ2-7; 9 nucleotides agree with TRBD2. V gave up 5 bases and J gave up 4 bases; unmatched junction bases: 6. Germline-derived CDR1 and CDR2 are MDHEN and SYDVKM. There are 14 residues in the CDR3. In DNA form, the CDR3 reads TGTGCCAGCAGTCTCGGGACTAGCCCGTACGAGCAGTACGTC. Its translation is CASSLGTSPYEQYV.

The genes are TRBV6-2 or TRBV6-3 and TRBJ2-3, with D possibly TRBD2 on 5 matching bases. This CDR3 is 11 amino acids long. The V gene's germline CDR1 is MNHEY and CDR2 SVGEGT. V dropped 8 bases and J dropped 6 bases, with 9 bases sitting between them. The CDR3 loop is CASGVADTQYF. CDR3 nucleotides: TGTGCCAGCGGAGTAGCGGATACGCAGTATTTT.

CDR3 nucleotides: TGTGCCAGCAGCCCCCCTTTGACAGGGAGGACAGATACGCAGTATTTT. This gives the protein CASSPPLTGRTDTQYF. The J gene is TRBJ2-3, the V gene TRBV3-1; maybe TRBD1 (7 bases). Trimming stripped 4 bases from V and 3 bases from J, with 17 bases between. The CDR3 length is 16 residues. CDR1 and CDR2 from the germline V gene are LGHDT and YNNKEL (reference sequence).

The V call is TRBV30, the J call TRBJ1-1; D not resolved. Looked up from germline, CDR1 is GTSNPN and CDR2 is SVGIG (reference sequence). V was cut by 0 bases and J by 10 bases, with 9 bases left in between. This CDR3 comprises 11 residues. The chain's CDR3 is CAWSVSVAAFF. The CDR3 nucleotides read TGTGCCTGGAGTGTCTCCGTTGCAGCTTTCTTT.

J is TRBJ2-7 and V is TRBV4-1, with D hard to call. V shed 4 bases and J shed 3 bases, with 10 bases lying between them. The CDR3 totals 13 residues. Germline V CDR1 and CDR2: MGHRA, YSYEKL. DNA of the CDR3: TGCGCCAGCAGCCCCCTTTACGGCTACGAGCAGTACGTC. It is translated as CASSPLYGYEQYV.

The CDR3 region has the DNA TGCAGCGTTCAACAGGCAACTAATGAAAAACTGTTTTTT. Protein sequence: CSVQQATNEKLFF. The rearrangement links TRBV29-1 to TRBJ1-4; perhaps TRBD1 as D (5 bases). The CDR3 has 13 residues. Germline V lookup: CDR1 SQVTM, CDR2 ANQGSEA. V was trimmed by 5 bases and J by 0 bases, leaving 7 bases between them. The variable domain in full, completed from reference TRBV29-1 and TRBJ1-4, reads SAVISQKPSRDICQRGTSLTIQCQVDSQVTMMFWYRQQPGQSLTLIATANQGSEATYESGFVIDKFPISRPNLTFSTLTVSNMSPEDSSIYLCSVQQATNEKLFFGSGTQLSVL.

The chain combines TRBV20-1 with TRBJ1-1; D uncertain. V lost 1 base and J 1 base, leaving 10 bases between the germline ends. Per germline, CDR1 DFQATT and CDR2 SNEGSKA (reference sequence). This CDR3 spans 14 amino acids. The CDR3 nucleotides are TGCAGTGCTAGAGTCGACATTTCGAACACTGAAGCTTTCTTT. It specifies CSARVDISNTEAFF.

The rearrangement uses TRBV3-1 and TRBJ1-5; 7 nucleotides agree with TRBD1. CDR3 size: 14 residues. The germline CDR1 and CDR2 sequences are LGHDT and YNNKEL (reference sequence). V gave up 1 base and J gave up 7 bases; unmatched junction bases: 4. The CDR3 nucleotides read TGTGCCAGCAGCCAAGTGACAGGGAAGCAGCCCCAGCATTTT. As protein: CASSQVTGKQPQHF.

The chain recombines TRBV29-1 with TRBJ2-5, with a weak D call TRBD2 (5 bases). The V and J ends lost 7 bases and 9 bases respectively, with 15 bases between them. This CDR3 spans 11 amino acids. The germline V gene has CDR1 SQVTM and CDR2 ANQGSEA. CDR3 sequence: CSAGAGSAQYF. In DNA, the CDR3 is TGCAGCGCTGGCGCGGGCTCGGCCCAGTACTTC. The full variable domain, rest sourced from reference TRBV29-1 and TRBJ2-5, is SAVISQKPSRDICQRGTSLTIQCQVDSQVTMMFWYRQQPGQSLTLIATANQGSEATYESGFVIDKFPISRPNLTFSTLTVSNMSPEDSSIYLCSAGAGSAQYFGPGTRLLVL.

The rearrangement uses TRBV12-3 or TRBV12-4 and TRBJ1-1; the match to TRBD1 covers 7 bases. The CDR3 length is 13 residues. V shed 4 bases and J 11 bases; nucleotides not matched to a gene: 10. The CDR3 region has the DNA TGTGCCAGCAGTTCCGGACAGGACCTTGGGGCTTTCTTT. Translating gives CASSSGQDLGAFF.